Each of the 10 T cell receptor beta chains below was sequenced from the same sample in a study of blood T cell repertoires in COVID-19. Sequenced by immunoSEQ multiplex PCR; TCRdb stores in-frame clones only, minus some. The table has around 150,000 clones, over 75% seen once. The sequenced material came from peripheral blood. Receptors originate from a man aged 55 to 70 with active or convalescent COVID-19.

In its sample, this clone was seen once. The gene calls are TRBV11-3 and TRBJ2-1; possible D gene TRBD2, 5 bases. The CDR3 has 14 amino acids. Germline loops: CDR1 SGHNT, CDR2 YENEEA. Trimming removed 0 bases at V and 6 bases at J, with 9 bases between. CDR3 nucleotides: TGTGCCAGCAGCTTAGATGGGAGCCGCAATGAGCAGTTCTTC. This sequence encodes CASSLDGSRNEQFF. Supplemented by reference TRBV11-3 and TRBJ2-1, the full variable domain reads EAGVVQSPRYKIIEKKQPVAFWCNPISGHNTLYWYLQNLGQGPELLIRYENEEAVDDSQLPKDRFSAERLKGVDSTLKIQPAELGDSAVYLCASSLDGSRNEQFFGPGTRLTVL.

V and J are TRBV27 and TRBJ2-2; possibly TRBD2 for D (6 bases). The CDR3 loop spans 14 amino acids. Trimming took off 5 bases at V and 6 bases at J, with 13 bases between the two ends. CDR1 and CDR2 from the germline V gene are MNHEY and SMNVEV (reference sequence). The CDR3 spells CASSPQEGSGELFF. CDR3 sequence (DNA): TGTGCCAGCAGTCCGCAGGAGGGATCCGGGGAGCTGTTTTTT.

The chain links TRBV29-1 to TRBJ2-3; 7 bases are a match to TRBD2. This CDR3 is 13 amino acids long. With V trimmed by 8 bases and J by 5 bases, 10 bases remained unmatched. From germline, CDR1 is SQVTM and CDR2 ANQGSEA. CDR3 amino acids: CSFLRGSGDTQYF. CDR3 sequence (DNA): TGCAGCTTCCTCCGCGGGAGTGGAGATACGCAGTATTTT.

The V gene is TRBV12-5, the J gene TRBJ1-5, with 10 bases that match TRBD1. This CDR3 has 14 residues. The V gene's germline CDR1 is LGHNT and CDR2 FRNRAP. V shed 6 bases and J 4 bases; nucleotides not matched to a gene: 3. The CDR3, as DNA: TGTGCTAGTGGACCGGGACAGGGGAATCAGCCCCAGCATTTT. As protein: CASGPGQGNQPQHF. The entire variable domain, with the rest obtained from reference TRBV12-5 and TRBJ1-5, is as follows: DARVTQTPRHKVTEMGQEVTMRCQPILGHNTVFWYRQTMMQGLELLAYFRNRAPLDDSGMPKDRFSAEMPDATLATLKIQPSEPRDSAVYFCASGPGQGNQPQHFGDGTRLSIL.

The chain uses TRBV3-1 (or the pseudogene TRBV3-2) and TRBJ1-2, with 10 positions matching TRBD1. V was pared by 4 bases and J by 4 bases, with 3 bases of the junction left unmatched. In germline, CDR1 is LGHDT, CDR2 YNNKEL (reference sequence). This CDR3 contains 14 residues. The CDR3 sequence is CASSRTGGSYGYTF. Here the CDR3 DNA reads TGTGCCAGCAGCCGGACAGGGGGGAGCTATGGCTACACCTTC.

Turning to this clone: The germline gene is not matched at one end of the junction; a read error may be the cause. The rearrangement joins TRBV7-9 to TRBJ1-1, with D possibly matching TRBD1 (6 bases). CDR3 length: 15 amino acids. Germline values: CDR1 SEHNR, CDR2 FQNEAQ (reference sequence). CDR3 coding DNA: TGTGCCAGCACCTTAGGGGGAGGTACGGACACTGAAGCTTTCTTT. Encoded protein: CASTLGGGTDTEAFF.

The chain is built from TRBV24-1 and TRBJ2-2, with 7 nucleotides matching TRBD1. V lost 6 bases, J lost 3 bases, and 3 bases stayed unmatched. This CDR3 is 14 amino acids long. Germline V gene lookup returns CDR1 KGHDR and CDR2 SFDVKD. The CDR3 sequence is CATSRQGDTGELFF. The CDR3, as DNA: TGTGCCACCAGTAGGCAGGGGGACACCGGGGAGCTGTTTTTT.

The V call is TRBV11-2, the J call TRBJ2-2, with a possible D match to TRBD1 (5 bases). This CDR3 is built from 13 residues. Germline V gives CDR1 SGHAT, CDR2 FQNNGV. Deletions cut 7 bases from V and 6 bases from J, with 12 bases between. CDR3 loop: CASKSGRAGELFF. The CDR3 bases are TGTGCCAGCAAATCCGGCAGGGCCGGGGAGCTGTTTTTT.

The V gene is TRBV3-1 (or the pseudogene TRBV3-2), the J gene TRBJ2-5; 12 bases agree with TRBD2. In germline, CDR1 is LGHDT, CDR2 YNNKEL (reference sequence). V shed 0 bases and J 9 bases; nucleotides not matched to a gene: 5. The CDR3 has 15 residues. CDR3 sequence reads: CASSQDRLAGASQYF. The DNA of the CDR3 is TGTGCCAGCAGCCAAGATAGACTAGCGGGGGCCTCCCAGTACTTC.

The chain is built from TRBV2 and TRBJ2-5, with TRBD2 identical over 11 bases. The V gene end was trimmed by 3 bases and the J gene end by 7 bases; junction bases not matched to a gene: 7. The V gene's germline CDR1 is SNHLY and CDR2 FYNNEI. The CDR3 is 15 amino acids. CDR3 DNA sequence: TGTGCCAGCAGTGACCTAGCGGGGGGTGCGGGGACCCAGTACTTC. Its protein product is CASSDLAGGAGTQYF.